This entry describes one T cell receptor (beta chain). Its antigen is unidentified. The CDR3 extends over 15 amino acids. Trimming took off 2 bases at V and 5 bases at J, with 15 bases between the two ends. Germline values: CDR1 KGHSH, CDR2 LQKENI. Data came from immunoSEQ multiplex PCR; TCRdb stores just in-frame clones and leaves some out. The sample carries 220,000 or so clones, 75% to 90% recorded once. This entry is derived from a study of cytomegalovirus exposure and HLA in healthy donors. Overall study: A later analysis reported the 120 or so validation repertoires used the same platform as the 550 to 800 first-cohort repertoires. Study observations and caveats: Altogether, 160 or so TCR beta chains were recorded as cytomegalovirus-associated. In vitro confirmation showed three CMV-associated chains to be CMV antigen specific. In the 120 or so validation repertoires, approximately 94% of cluster scores exceeded 0, per a later analysis.

This chain joins TRBV18 and TRBJ1-1; TRBD1 is a possible D gene (5 bases). What was sequenced was PBMCs. The TCR sequence derives from a woman in her thirties in good health and CMV-seropositive. This CDR3 reads CASSPNRQGGTEAFF. CDR3 DNA sequence: TGTGCCAGCTCACCAAATCGGCAGGGCGGGACTGAAGCTTTCTTT.